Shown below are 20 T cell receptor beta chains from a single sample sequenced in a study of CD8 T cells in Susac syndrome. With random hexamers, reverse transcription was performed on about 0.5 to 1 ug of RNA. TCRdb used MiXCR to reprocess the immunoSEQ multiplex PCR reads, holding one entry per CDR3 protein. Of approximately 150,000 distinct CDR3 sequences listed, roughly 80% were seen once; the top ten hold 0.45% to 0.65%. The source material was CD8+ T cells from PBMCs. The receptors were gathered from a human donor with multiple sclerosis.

CDR3 in DNA: TGTGCCAGCAGCGCCCGGACAGGCGGGAAGACCCAGTACTTC. Encoded protein: CASSARTGGKTQYF. V gene TRBV11-3 combines with J gene TRBJ2-5, with D possibly being TRBD1 (7 bases). The CDR3 consists of 14 residues. The germline V gene has CDR1 SGHNT and CDR2 YENEEA. V was clipped by 5 bases and J by 6 bases, with 16 bases between them.

CDR3 loop: CASSQESQARGQPQHF. CDR3 sequence (DNA): TGCGCCAGCAGCCAAGAGTCCCAGGCCCGGGGGCAGCCCCAGCATTTT. J is TRBJ1-5 and V is TRBV4-1; D is perhaps TRBD1 (5 bases). CDR1 MGHRA and CDR2 YSYEKL come from the germline V gene. This CDR3 is built from 16 residues. Trimming removed 0 bases at V and 7 bases at J, with 16 bases between.

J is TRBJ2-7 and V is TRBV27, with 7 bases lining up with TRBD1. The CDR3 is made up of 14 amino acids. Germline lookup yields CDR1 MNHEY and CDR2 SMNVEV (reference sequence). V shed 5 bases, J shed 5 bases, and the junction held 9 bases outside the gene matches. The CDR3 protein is CASSPLTGYNEQYF. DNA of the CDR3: TGTGCCAGCAGTCCCTTGACAGGGTACAACGAGCAGTACTTC.

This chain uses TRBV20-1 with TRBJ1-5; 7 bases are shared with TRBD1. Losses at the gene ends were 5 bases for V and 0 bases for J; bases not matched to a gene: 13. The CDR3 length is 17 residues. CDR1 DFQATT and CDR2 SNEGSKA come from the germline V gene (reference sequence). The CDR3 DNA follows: TGCAGTGCTGGGCCCCGGGACAGACCCTATAGCAATCAGCCCCAGCATTTT. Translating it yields CSAGPRDRPYSNQPQHF.

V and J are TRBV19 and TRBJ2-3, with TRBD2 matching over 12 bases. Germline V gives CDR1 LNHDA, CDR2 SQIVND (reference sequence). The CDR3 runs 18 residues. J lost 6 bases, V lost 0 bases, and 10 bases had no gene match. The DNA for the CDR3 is TGTGCCAGTAGTATAGATAGGGCTAGCGGGGGGGCTTTTGATACGCAGTATTTT. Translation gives CASSIDRASGGAFDTQYF.

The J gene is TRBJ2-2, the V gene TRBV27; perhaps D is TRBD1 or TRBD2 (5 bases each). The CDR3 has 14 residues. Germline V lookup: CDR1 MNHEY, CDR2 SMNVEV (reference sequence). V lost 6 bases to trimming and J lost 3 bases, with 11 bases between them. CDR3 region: CASSPGPYTGELFF. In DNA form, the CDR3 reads TGTGCCAGCAGCCCGGGACCCTACACCGGGGAGCTGTTTTTT.

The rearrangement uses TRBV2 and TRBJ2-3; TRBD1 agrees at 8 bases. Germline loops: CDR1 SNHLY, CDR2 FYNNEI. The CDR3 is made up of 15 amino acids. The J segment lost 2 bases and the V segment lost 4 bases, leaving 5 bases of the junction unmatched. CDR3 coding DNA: TGTGCCAGCAGTGCTGGACAGGGACACACAGATACGCAGTATTTT. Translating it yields CASSAGQGHTDTQYF. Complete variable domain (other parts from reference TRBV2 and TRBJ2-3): EPEVTQTPSHQVTQMGQEVILRCVPISNHLYFYWYRQILGQKVEFLVSFYNNEISEKSEIFDDQFSVERPDGSNFTLKIRSTKLEDSAMYFCASSAGQGHTDTQYFGPGTRLTVL.

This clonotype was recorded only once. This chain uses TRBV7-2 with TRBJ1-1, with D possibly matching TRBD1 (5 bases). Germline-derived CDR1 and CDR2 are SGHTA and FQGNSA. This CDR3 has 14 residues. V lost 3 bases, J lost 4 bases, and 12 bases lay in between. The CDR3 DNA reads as TGTGCCAGCAGCTTTGCCGGGGGAAGCACTGAAGCTTTCTTT. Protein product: CASSFAGGSTEAFF. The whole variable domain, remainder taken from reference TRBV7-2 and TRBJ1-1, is GAGVSQSPSNKVTEKGKDVELRCDPISGHTALYWYRQSLGQGLEFLIYFQGNSAPDKSGLPSDRFSAERTGGSVSTLTIQRTQQEDSAVYLCASSFAGGSTEAFFGQGTRLTVV.

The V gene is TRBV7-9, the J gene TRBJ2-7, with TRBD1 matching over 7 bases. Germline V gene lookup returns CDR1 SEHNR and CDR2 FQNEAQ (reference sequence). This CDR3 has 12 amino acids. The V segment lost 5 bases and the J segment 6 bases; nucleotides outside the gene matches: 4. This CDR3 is CASSVTGAEQYF. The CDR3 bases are TGTGCCAGCAGCGTTACAGGGGCCGAGCAGTACTTC.

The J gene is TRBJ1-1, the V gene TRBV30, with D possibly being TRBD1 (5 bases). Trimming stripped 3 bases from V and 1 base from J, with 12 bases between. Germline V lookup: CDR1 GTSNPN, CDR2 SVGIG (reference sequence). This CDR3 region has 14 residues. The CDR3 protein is CAWRGDSQNTEAFF. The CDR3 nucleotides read TGTGCCTGGAGGGGAGACAGTCAGAACACTGAAGCTTTCTTT.

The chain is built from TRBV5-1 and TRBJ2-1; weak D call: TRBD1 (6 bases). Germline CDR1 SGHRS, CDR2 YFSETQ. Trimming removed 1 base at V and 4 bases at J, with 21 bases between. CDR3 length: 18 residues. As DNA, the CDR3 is TGCGCCAGCAGCTTGTGGGCCCCGGGACAAGATCTATACAATGAGCAGTTCTTC. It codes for CASSLWAPGQDLYNEQFF.

The CDR3 sequence: CASTDLWTRDQPQHF. The CDR3 DNA sequence: TGTGCCAGCACCGACCTTTGGACACGGGATCAGCCCCAGCATTTT. V and J are TRBV28 and TRBJ1-5; TRBD1 might be the D (5 bases). The V and J ends lost 7 bases and 5 bases respectively, with 18 bases between them. Germline V gene lookup returns CDR1 MDHEN and CDR2 SYDVKM. The CDR3 runs to 15 residues.

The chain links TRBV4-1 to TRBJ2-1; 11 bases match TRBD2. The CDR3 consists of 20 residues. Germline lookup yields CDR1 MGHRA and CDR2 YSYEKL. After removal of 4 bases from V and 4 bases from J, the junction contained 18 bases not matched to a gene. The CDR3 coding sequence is TGCGCCAGCAGCCGACTAATGACTAGCGGGGCCTTGAGCCTTTACAATGAGCAGTTCTTC. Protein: CASSRLMTSGALSLYNEQFF.

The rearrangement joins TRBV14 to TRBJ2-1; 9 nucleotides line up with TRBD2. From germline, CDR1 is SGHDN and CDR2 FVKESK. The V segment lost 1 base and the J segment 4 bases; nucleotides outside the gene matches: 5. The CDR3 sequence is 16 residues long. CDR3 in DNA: TGTGCCAGCAGCCAAGCCGGGACTAGCAGATACAATGAGCAGTTCTTC. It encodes CASSQAGTSRYNEQFF.

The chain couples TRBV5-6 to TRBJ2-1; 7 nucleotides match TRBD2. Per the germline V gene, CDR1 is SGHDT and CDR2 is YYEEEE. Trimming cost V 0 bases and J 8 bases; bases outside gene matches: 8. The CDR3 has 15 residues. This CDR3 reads CASSLEVAGADEQFF. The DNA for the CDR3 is TGTGCCAGCAGCTTGGAGGTGGCGGGAGCGGATGAGCAGTTCTTC.

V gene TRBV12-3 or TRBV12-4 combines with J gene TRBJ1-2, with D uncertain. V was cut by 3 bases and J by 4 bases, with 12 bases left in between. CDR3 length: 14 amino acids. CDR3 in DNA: TGTGCCAGCAGTTTTGCGGGGAGTCGCTATGGCTACACCTTC. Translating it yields CASSFAGSRYGYTF.

Here the CDR3 DNA reads TGTGCCAGCAGTTTATCTAGCGGGGGGGCCCTCACAGATACGCAGTATTTT. This codes for CASSLSSGGALTDTQYF. The gene calls are TRBV27 and TRBJ2-3; 11 nucleotides align to TRBD2. This CDR3 has 17 residues. V was pared by 0 bases and J by 2 bases, with 4 bases of the junction left unmatched. Looked up from germline, CDR1 is MNHEY and CDR2 is SMNVEV (reference sequence).

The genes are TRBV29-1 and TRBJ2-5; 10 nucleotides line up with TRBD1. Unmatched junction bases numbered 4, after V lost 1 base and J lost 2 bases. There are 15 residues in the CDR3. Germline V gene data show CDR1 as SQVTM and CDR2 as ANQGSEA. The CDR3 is CSVEGGQGRQETQYF. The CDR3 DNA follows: TGCAGCGTTGAAGGGGGACAGGGGAGGCAAGAGACCCAGTACTTC.

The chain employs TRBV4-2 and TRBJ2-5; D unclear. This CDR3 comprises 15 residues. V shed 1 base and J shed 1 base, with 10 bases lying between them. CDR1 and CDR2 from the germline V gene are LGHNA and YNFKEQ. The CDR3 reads CASSQVMARQETQYF. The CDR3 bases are TGTGCCAGCAGCCAAGTAATGGCCCGCCAAGAGACCCAGTACTTC.

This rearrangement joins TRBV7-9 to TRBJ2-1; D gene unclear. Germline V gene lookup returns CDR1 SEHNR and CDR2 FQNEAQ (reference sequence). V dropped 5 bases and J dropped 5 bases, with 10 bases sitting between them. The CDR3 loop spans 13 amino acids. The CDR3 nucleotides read TGTGCCAGCAGCCCCCCCCCGGACAATGAGCAGTTCTTC. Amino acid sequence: CASSPPPDNEQFF.